The 9 T cell receptor beta chains listed next were all sequenced from one sample in a study of response to subunit inactivated influenza vaccine. Using its own MiXCR run on the RT-PCR reads, TCRdb lists one record per CDR3 protein. The data contain about 700,000 distinct CDR3 sequences, approximately 15% of them seen just once; the ten biggest clones take up more than 9%. Sample: PBMCs from blood, taken 12 days after vaccination. These receptors all come from a man aged 50 to 59 who received an inactivated influenza vaccine.

In this sample, this clonotype turned up once. This chain links TRBV11-2 with TRBJ1-6; no firm D call. CDR3 length: 15 residues. In germline, CDR1 is SGHAT, CDR2 FQNNGV. The V and J ends lost 5 bases and 9 bases respectively, with 17 bases between them. The DNA for the CDR3 is TGTGCCAGCAGCCCCGCCGCCGGGCCAATTTCACCCCTCCACTTT. It specifies CASSPAAGPISPLHF.

The gene calls are TRBV19 and TRBJ1-5; D remains ambiguous. The CDR3 length is 13 residues. The germline CDR1 and CDR2 sequences are LNHDA and SQIVND (reference sequence). The germline V and J ends were trimmed by 7 bases and 2 bases, with 9 bases remaining between them. This CDR3 reads CASTHRGNQPQHF. The CDR3 DNA reads as TGTGCCAGTACCCACCGGGGCAATCAGCCCCAGCATTTT.

This clonotype has more than one count but fewer than ten. The gene calls are TRBV18 and TRBJ2-4, with 7 bases lining up with TRBD2. The CDR3 extends over 15 amino acids. With V trimmed by 8 bases and J by 0 bases, 7 bases remained unmatched. In germline, CDR1 is KGHSH, CDR2 LQKENI. DNA for the CDR3: TGTGCCAGCCGGGAGGAGATGCTAGCCAAAAACATTCAGTACTTC. Translated: CASREEMLAKNIQYF.

In this sample, this clonotype turned up a few times. The genes are TRBV7-8 and TRBJ2-1, with 7 nucleotides matching TRBD2. The CDR3 totals 19 residues. Germline CDR1 reads SGHVS; CDR2 reads FQNEAQ. J lost 6 bases, V lost 5 bases, and 22 bases had no gene match. Here the CDR3 reads CASSPLAGAHLLTPNEQFF. CDR3 nucleotides: TGTGCCAGCAGCCCGCTGGCGGGAGCCCATCTACTCACCCCCAATGAGCAGTTCTTC. Together with reference TRBV7-8 and TRBJ2-1, the CDR3 gives the full variable domain: GAGVSQSPRYKVAKRGQDVALRCDPISGHVSLFWYQQALGQGPEFLTYFQNEAQLDKSGLPSDRFFAERPEGSVSTLKIQRTQQEDSAVYLCASSPLAGAHLLTPNEQFFGPGTRLTVL.

The rearrangement joins TRBV3-1 to TRBJ1-1; TRBD1 might be the D (5 bases). CDR1 is LGHDT and CDR2 is YNNKEL in the germline V gene (reference sequence). The CDR3 spans 15 residues. Trimming left V 2 bases short and J 4 bases short, with 14 bases between. CDR3 sequence (DNA): TGTGCCAGCAGCCAACGAGGGGCTGTGGGCACTGAAGCTTTCTTT. Its protein product is CASSQRGAVGTEAFF.

The chain has TRBV5-1 and TRBJ2-1, with TRBD2 identical over 11 bases. There are 17 residues in the CDR3. The J segment lost 1 base and the V segment lost 4 bases, leaving 7 bases of the junction unmatched. Germline CDR1 SGHRS, CDR2 YFSETQ. CDR3 in amino acids: CASSPSTSGKSYNEQFF. CDR3 in DNA: TGCGCCAGCAGCCCGTCGACTAGCGGGAAGTCCTACAATGAGCAGTTCTTC.

The chain couples TRBV11-1 to TRBJ2-7; D might be TRBD1 (6 bases). V lost 5 bases and J lost 0, with 26 bases in between. The CDR3 is 19 residues long. Germline assignment: CDR1 SGHAT and CDR2 FQDESV (reference sequence). The CDR3 nucleotides are TGTGCCAGCAGCACACCTCGTGGTTTGGGACACAAGATCTCCTACGAGCAGTACTTC. Translation gives CASSTPRGLGHKISYEQYF. Combining the CDR3 with reference TRBV11-1 and TRBJ2-7 gives the whole variable domain EAEVAQSPRYKITEKSQAVAFWCDPISGHATLYWYRQILGQGPELLVQFQDESVVDDSQLPKDRFSAERLKGVDSTLKIQPAELGDSAMYLCASSTPRGLGHKISYEQYFGPGTRLTVT.

This clonotype was seen only a few times. This CDR3 reads CATSVQPLRTNEKLFF. The CDR3 bases are TGTGCCACCAGCGTGCAGCCGCTGAGAACTAATGAAAAACTGTTTTTT. The chain carries TRBV15 and TRBJ1-4; D is ambiguous. Trimming removed 5 bases from V and 1 base from J, with 14 bases in between. Germline V CDR1 and CDR2: LNHNV, YYDKDF (reference sequence). CDR3 length: 16 amino acids.

This clonotype was counted ten times or more. At one boundary the junction diverges from the germline segment, which might be a read error. V usage is TRBV28 and J usage is TRBJ1-5; D is unresolved. This CDR3 region has 13 residues. Looked up from germline, CDR1 is MDHEN and CDR2 is SYDVKM. DNA for the CDR3: TGCGCCAGCAGCTCGGACAGCAATCAGCCCCAGCATTTT. Protein sequence: CASSSDSNQPQHF. Using reference TRBV28 and TRBJ1-5 for the parts outside the CDR3, the full variable domain is DVKVTQSSRYLVKRTGEKVFLECVQDMDHENMFWYRQDPGLGLRLIYFSYDVKMKEKGDIPEGYSVSREKKERFSLILESASTNQTSMYLCASSSDSNQPQHFGDGTRLSIL.